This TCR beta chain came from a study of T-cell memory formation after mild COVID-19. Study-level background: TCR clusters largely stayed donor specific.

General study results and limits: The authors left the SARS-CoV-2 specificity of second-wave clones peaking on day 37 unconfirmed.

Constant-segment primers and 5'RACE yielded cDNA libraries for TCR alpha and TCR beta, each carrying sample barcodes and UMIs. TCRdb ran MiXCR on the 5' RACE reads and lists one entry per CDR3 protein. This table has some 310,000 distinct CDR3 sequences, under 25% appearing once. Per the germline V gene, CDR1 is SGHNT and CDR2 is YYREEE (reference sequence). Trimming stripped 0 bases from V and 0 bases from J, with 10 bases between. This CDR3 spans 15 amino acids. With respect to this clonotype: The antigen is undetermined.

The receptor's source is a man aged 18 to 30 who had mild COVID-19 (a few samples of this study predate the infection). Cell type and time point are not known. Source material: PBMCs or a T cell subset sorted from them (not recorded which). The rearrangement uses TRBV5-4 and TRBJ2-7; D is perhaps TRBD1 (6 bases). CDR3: CASSLAPGASYEQYF. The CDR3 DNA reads TGTGCCAGCAGCTTGGCCCCAGGGGCCTCCTACGAGCAGTACTTC.